This TCR beta chain was recovered during a study of CXCR3-negative and CXCR3-positive naive CD8 T cells. Study at large: Cumulative TRB read yield was 120 million to 150 million, averaging about 1.5 +/- 0.3 million per library.

This CDR3 contains 14 residues. CDR1 and CDR2 (germline): SGHVT, SQSDAQ. Notes on the study in general: Both naive subsets showed comparably high diversity, and memory CD8+ cells showed much lower diversity. Greater hydrophobicity was found in TRB CDR3s of CXCR3-positive naive cells than of CXCR3-negative naive cells.

Using triplicate sorts, 300,000 or so cells were collected each time from every CD8+ T cell subset. Naive CD8+ T cells displayed a CD45RO-CCR7+CD27+CD95- phenotype. About this clonotype itself: As yet, its antigen is unknown.

Preparation of TRB cDNA libraries relied on 5' RACE carrying UMI labels. TCRdb re-called the 5' RACE reads; one entry per CDR3 protein, DNA not given. Recorded for this sample: roughly 50,000 distinct CDR3 sequences. Sequenced: naive CXCR3+ CD8+ T cells from blood. Sample subset: CD45RO-CCR7+CD27+CD95- naive CD8+ T cells expressing CXCR3 (TNR3+). This chain joins TRBV7-4 and TRBJ1-1; TCRdb's assignment of TRBD1 cannot be checked, as there is no DNA. This TCR came from a human donor in good health. Some clones in this sample may be carry-over from other donors' samples. CDR3 region: CACNLTDQNTEAFF.